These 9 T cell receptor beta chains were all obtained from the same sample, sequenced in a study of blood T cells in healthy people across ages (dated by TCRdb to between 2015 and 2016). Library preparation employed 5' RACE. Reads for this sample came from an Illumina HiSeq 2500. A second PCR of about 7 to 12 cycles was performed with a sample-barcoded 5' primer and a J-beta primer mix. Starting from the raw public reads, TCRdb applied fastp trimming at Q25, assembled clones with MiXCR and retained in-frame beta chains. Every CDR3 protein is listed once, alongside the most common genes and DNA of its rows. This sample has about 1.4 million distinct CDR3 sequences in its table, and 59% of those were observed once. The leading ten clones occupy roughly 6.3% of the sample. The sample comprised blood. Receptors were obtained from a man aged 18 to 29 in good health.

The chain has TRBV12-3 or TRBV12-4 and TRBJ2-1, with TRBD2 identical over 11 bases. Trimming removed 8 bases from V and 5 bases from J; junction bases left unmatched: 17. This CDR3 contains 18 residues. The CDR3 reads CASYDRDSGRVFDNEQFF. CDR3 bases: TGTGCCAGCTACGATCGGGATAGCGGGAGGGTTTTCGACAATGAGCAGTTCTTC.

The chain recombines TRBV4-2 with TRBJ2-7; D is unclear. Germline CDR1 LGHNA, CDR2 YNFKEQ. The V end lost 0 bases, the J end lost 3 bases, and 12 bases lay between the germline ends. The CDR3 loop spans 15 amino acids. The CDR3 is CASSQDPDEDYEQYF. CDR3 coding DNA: TGTGCCAGCAGCCAAGATCCCGATGAGGACTACGAGCAGTACTTC.

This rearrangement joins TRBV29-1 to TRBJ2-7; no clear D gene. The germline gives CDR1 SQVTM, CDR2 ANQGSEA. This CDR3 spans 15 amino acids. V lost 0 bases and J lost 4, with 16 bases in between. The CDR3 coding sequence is TGCAGCGTTGAAGATAGACGGACCTCCCTATACGAGCAGTACTTC. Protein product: CSVEDRRTSLYEQYF.

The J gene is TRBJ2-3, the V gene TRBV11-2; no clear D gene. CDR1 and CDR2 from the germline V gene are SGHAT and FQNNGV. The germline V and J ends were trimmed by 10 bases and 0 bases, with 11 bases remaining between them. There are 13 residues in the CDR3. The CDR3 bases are TGTGCCACCTCAGAGTGGAGCACAGATACGCAGTATTTT. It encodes CATSEWSTDTQYF.

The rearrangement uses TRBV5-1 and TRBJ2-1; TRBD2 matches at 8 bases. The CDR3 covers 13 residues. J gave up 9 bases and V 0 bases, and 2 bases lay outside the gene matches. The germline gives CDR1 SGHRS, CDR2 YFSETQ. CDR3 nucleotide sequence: TGCGCCAGCAGCTTGGAGCGGGAGCTTGAGCAGTTCTTC. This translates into CASSLERELEQFF.

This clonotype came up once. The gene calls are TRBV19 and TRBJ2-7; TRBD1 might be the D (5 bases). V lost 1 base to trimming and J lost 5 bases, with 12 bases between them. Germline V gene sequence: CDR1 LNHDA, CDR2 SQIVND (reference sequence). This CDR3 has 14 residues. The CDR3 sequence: CASSIAQGLNEQYF. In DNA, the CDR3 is TGTGCCAGTAGTATAGCCCAGGGTTTGAACGAGCAGTACTTC.

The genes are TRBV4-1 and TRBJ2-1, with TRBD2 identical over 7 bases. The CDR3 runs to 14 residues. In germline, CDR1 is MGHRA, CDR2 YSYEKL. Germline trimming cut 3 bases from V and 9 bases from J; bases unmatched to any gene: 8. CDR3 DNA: TGCGCCAGCAGCCACCCCTCTGGGGGGGGTGAGCAGTTCTTC. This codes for CASSHPSGGGEQFF.

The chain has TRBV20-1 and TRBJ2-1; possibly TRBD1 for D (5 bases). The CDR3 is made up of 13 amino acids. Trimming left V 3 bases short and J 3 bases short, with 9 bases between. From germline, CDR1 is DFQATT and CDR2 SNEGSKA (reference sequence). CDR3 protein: CSARLDNYNEQFF. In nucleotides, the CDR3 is TGCAGTGCTAGGTTGGACAACTACAATGAGCAGTTCTTC.

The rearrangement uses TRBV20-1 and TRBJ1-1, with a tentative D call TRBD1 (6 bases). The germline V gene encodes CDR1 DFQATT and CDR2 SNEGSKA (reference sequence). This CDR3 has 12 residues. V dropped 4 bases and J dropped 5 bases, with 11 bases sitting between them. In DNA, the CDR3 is TGCAGTGCTACAGAAGGGGGAACTGAAGCTTTCTTT. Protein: CSATEGGTEAFF.